The 24 T cell receptor beta chains in this list originate from one sample, sequenced in a study of OX40 agonist ivuxolimab in advanced cancers. Only in-frame clones appear in the TCRdb table, and some are missing; sequencing was by immunoSEQ multiplex PCR. The sample consists of some 100,000 clones, 89% of them appearing once. Sequences were derived from CD4+ or CD8+ T cells sorted from blood, sampled in a trial of the OX40 agonist ivuxolimab. These receptors were collected from an adult with an advanced solid tumor such as melanoma, head and neck, liver or kidney cancer.

V gene TRBV5-1 combines with J gene TRBJ1-4; TRBD1 matches 7 bases. Germline trimming cut 2 bases from V and 8 bases from J; bases unmatched to any gene: 6. Germline values: CDR1 SGHRS, CDR2 YFSETQ. This CDR3 has 14 residues. The CDR3 nucleotides are TGCGCCAGCAGCTTCAAGGGGGCCGGGGAAAAACTGTTTTTT. Protein product: CASSFKGAGEKLFF.

This chain connects TRBV10-3 to TRBJ2-7; possibly TRBD1 for D (5 bases). The V end was cut by 3 bases, the J end by 0 bases, with 6 bases between. The CDR3 is 13 amino acids. The germline V gene has CDR1 ENHRY and CDR2 SYGVKD. The CDR3 nucleotides are TGTGCCATCAGTGACAGGGCCTCCTACGAGCAGTACTTC. Translating it yields CAISDRASYEQYF.

This chain connects TRBV27 to TRBJ1-6, with 7 bases aligning to TRBD1. Germline CDR1 and CDR2: MNHEY and SMNVEV (reference sequence). With V trimmed by 2 bases and J by 1 base, 5 bases remained unmatched. CDR3 length: 17 residues. CDR3 sequence (DNA): TGTGCCAGCAGTTTAACCAGGGGGTCGTCCTATAATTCACCCCTCCACTTT. This sequence encodes CASSLTRGSSYNSPLHF.

This rearrangement joins TRBV2 to TRBJ1-4; D perhaps matches TRBD1 (6 bases). This CDR3 comprises 13 residues. Trimming removed 7 bases from V and 5 bases from J, with 11 bases in between. The V gene's germline CDR1 is SNHLY and CDR2 FYNNEI. CDR3 region: CASTLDRNEKLFF. In DNA form, the CDR3 reads TGTGCCAGCACCCTGGACAGAAATGAAAAACTGTTTTTT.

The V gene is TRBV5-4, the J gene TRBJ2-7, with D possibly being TRBD1 (5 bases). Trimming took off 4 bases at V and 4 bases at J, with 21 bases between the two ends. CDR3 length equals 16 residues. Germline assignment: CDR1 SGHNT and CDR2 YYREEE (reference sequence). The CDR3, as DNA: TGTGCCAGCAGCCCAGGGTTGTCAGGGATCGGGTACGAGCAGTACTTC. It translates to CASSPGLSGIGYEQYF.

The V gene is TRBV7-9, the J gene TRBJ1-1; no clear D. The germline V gene encodes CDR1 SEHNR and CDR2 FQNEAQ (reference sequence). Trimming removed 8 bases at V and 2 bases at J, with 18 bases between. This CDR3 has 15 residues. The CDR3 protein is CASGGVVTSNTEAFF. The DNA for the CDR3 is TGTGCCAGCGGAGGAGTTGTGACAAGTAACACTGAAGCTTTCTTT. The whole variable domain, remainder taken from reference TRBV7-9 and TRBJ1-1, is DTGVSQNPRHKITKRGQNVTFRCDPISEHNRLYWYRQTLGQGPEFLTYFQNEAQLEKSRLLSDRFSAERPKGSFSTLEIQRTEQGDSAMYLCASGGVVTSNTEAFFGQGTRLTVV.

V and J are TRBV5-4 and TRBJ2-3, with 7 bases that match TRBD1. V shed 10 bases, J shed 2 bases, and the junction held 10 bases outside the gene matches. CDR1 and CDR2 from the germline V gene are SGHNT and YYREEE (reference sequence). This CDR3 contains 14 residues. The CDR3 DNA follows: TGTGCCGAAGCCGACAGGGCAAACACAGATACGCAGTATTTT. This translates into CAEADRANTDTQYF. Full variable domain (remainder filled in from reference TRBV5-4 and TRBJ2-3): ETGVTQSPTHLIKTRGQQVTLRCSSQSGHNTVSWYQQALGQGPQFIFQYYREEENGRGNFPPRFSGLQFPNYSSELNVNALELDDSALYLCAEADRANTDTQYFGPGTRLTVL.

The chain uses TRBV5-1 and TRBJ2-3; TRBD2 is a possible D gene (6 bases). CDR3 length equals 13 residues. V dropped 4 bases and J dropped 4 bases, with 10 bases sitting between them. Per germline, CDR1 SGHRS and CDR2 YFSETQ. CDR3 protein: CASSLGEADTQYF. The CDR3 DNA reads TGCGCCAGCAGCCTGGGGGAGGCAGATACGCAGTATTTT.

The rearrangement links TRBV28 to TRBJ2-6; D is undetermined. Trimming pared 4 bases from V and 0 bases from J, leaving 10 bases between. The CDR3 consists of 16 residues. Looked up from germline, CDR1 is MDHEN and CDR2 is SYDVKM. For the CDR3, the DNA is TGTGCCAGCAGTTCACACCGACCCTCTGGGGCCAACGTCCTGACTTTC. Translation: CASSSHRPSGANVLTF.

V usage is TRBV29-1 and J usage is TRBJ2-1, with a weak D call TRBD2 (5 bases). The ends were cut back, 7 bases at V and 0 bases at J, with 22 bases in the middle. In germline, CDR1 is SQVTM, CDR2 ANQGSEA. The CDR3 has 17 amino acids. CDR3 in amino acids: CSARRLSVHSSYNEQFF. CDR3 bases: TGCAGCGCCAGGAGACTTAGCGTACACAGCTCCTACAATGAGCAGTTCTTC.

This chain connects TRBV27 to TRBJ2-3; 7 bases fit TRBD2. The CDR3 extends over 14 amino acids. V trimming: 1 base; J trimming: 6 bases; junction bases outside the gene matches: 4. Germline V gives CDR1 MNHEY, CDR2 SMNVEV (reference sequence). Written as DNA, the CDR3 is TGTGCCAGCAGTTTATGGCGGGGGTCGGATACGCAGTATTTT. Its translation: CASSLWRGSDTQYF.

The chain employs TRBV27 and TRBJ2-7; 7 bases are a match to TRBD1. Trimming cost V 5 bases and J 4 bases; bases outside gene matches: 8. The germline V gene has CDR1 MNHEY and CDR2 SMNVEV (reference sequence). There are 14 residues in the CDR3. The CDR3 nucleotides read TGTGCCAGCAGTCCCAGGGGGAGCGTTTACGAGCAGTACTTC. Its translation is CASSPRGSVYEQYF.

This chain links TRBV5-1 with TRBJ1-2; D not certain. V was cut by 5 bases and J by 1 base, with 27 bases left in between. Germline values: CDR1 SGHRS, CDR2 YFSETQ. The CDR3 extends over 19 amino acids. The CDR3 DNA reads as TGCGCCAGCAGAAAGGGCTCGGGGATCCACGACCTGATTAACTATGGCTACACCTTC. It specifies CASRKGSGIHDLINYGYTF.

The chain has TRBV4-1 and TRBJ2-7; D is uncertain. Germline CDR1 MGHRA, CDR2 YSYEKL. The CDR3 sequence is 13 residues long. V lost 7 bases, J lost 2 bases, and 12 bases lay in between. The CDR3, as DNA: TGCGCCAGCAATCAAGACCTAGCCTACGAGCAGTACTTC. Its translation: CASNQDLAYEQYF.

In regard to this clone: This CDR3 is also generated by other DNA sequences in the sample. The J gene is TRBJ1-2, the V gene TRBV9, with D uncertain. Deletions cut 2 bases from V and 0 bases from J, with 5 bases between. Germline CDR1 and CDR2: SGDLS and YYNGEE. The CDR3 contains 13 residues. CDR3 sequence (DNA): TGTGCCAGCAGCGTGGCAGCTAACTATGGCTACACCTTC. Its translation: CASSVAANYGYTF.

This clone was detected only once. Distinct nucleotide sequences in the sample also encode this CDR3. The chain uses TRBV7-6 and TRBJ2-7; 9 positions agree with TRBD1. Germline V CDR1 and CDR2: SGHVS, FNYEAQ. The ends lost 5 bases at V and 2 bases at J; junction bases unmatched: 4. CDR3 size: 14 residues. This chain's CDR3 is CASSPGQGPYEQYF. The CDR3 DNA reads as TGTGCCAGCAGCCCGGGACAGGGCCCCTACGAGCAGTACTTC.

The chain uses TRBV19 and TRBJ2-5, with TRBD2 identical over 9 bases. This CDR3 has 15 residues. V trimming: 5 bases; J trimming: 2 bases; junction bases outside the gene matches: 6. In germline, CDR1 is LNHDA, CDR2 SQIVND (reference sequence). In DNA, the CDR3 is TGTGCCAGTAGTGGGCTAGCGGGGAAACAAGAGACCCAGTACTTC. It translates to CASSGLAGKQETQYF.

The chain is built from TRBV5-1 and TRBJ2-1; D gene uncertain. The CDR3 sequence is 12 residues long. V lost 2 bases and J 5 bases, leaving 5 bases between the germline ends. Germline lookup yields CDR1 SGHRS and CDR2 YFSETQ. The DNA for the CDR3 is TGCGCCAGCAGCTTCGGGCACAATGAGCAGTTCTTC. This translates into CASSFGHNEQFF.

The chain combines TRBV11-3 with TRBJ2-3; TRBD1 might be the D (5 bases). CDR1 is SGHNT, CDR2 YENEEA, per germline. The CDR3 has 14 amino acids. Trimming removed 5 bases from V and 4 bases from J, with 13 bases in between. Here the CDR3 reads CASSPKTVPDTQYF. The CDR3 DNA sequence: TGTGCCAGCAGCCCCAAGACAGTCCCAGATACGCAGTATTTT.

This chain links TRBV7-7 with TRBJ2-1; 7 positions agree with TRBD2. The junction had 7 bases not matched to a gene; V was cut back by 5 bases and J by 0 bases. Germline CDR1 is SSHAT and CDR2 is FNYEAQ (reference sequence). There are 16 residues in the CDR3. The CDR3 region has the DNA TGTGCCAGCAGCCCCACCGGGGGGTTCTCCTACAATGAGCAGTTCTTC. Its protein product is CASSPTGGFSYNEQFF. Looking up the rest from reference TRBV7-7 and TRBJ2-1 gives the full variable domain: GAGVSQSPRYKVTKRGQDVTLRCDPISSHATLYWYQQALGQGPEFLTYFNYEAQPDKSGLPSDRFSAERPEGSISTLTIQRTEQRDSAMYRCASSPTGGFSYNEQFFGPGTRLTVL.

The chain joins TRBV6-5 to TRBJ2-3; a possible D gene is TRBD1 (5 bases). The CDR3 is 13 residues long. Germline V lookup: CDR1 MNHEY, CDR2 SVGAGI. Trimming pared 6 bases from V and 0 bases from J, leaving 7 bases between. CDR3 DNA sequence: TGTGCCAGCAGGACAGCGAGCACAGATACGCAGTATTTT. Translating it yields CASRTASTDTQYF.

The J gene is TRBJ2-7, the V gene TRBV7-9, with TRBD2 matching 10 bases. CDR1 is SEHNR, CDR2 FQNEAQ, per germline (reference sequence). The ends lost 5 bases at V and 3 bases at J; junction bases unmatched: 7. The CDR3 consists of 15 residues. This chain's CDR3 is CASSPGLANLYEQYF. The DNA of the CDR3 is TGTGCCAGCAGCCCGGGACTAGCGAACCTCTACGAGCAGTACTTC.

V and J are TRBV28 and TRBJ2-1; D unresolved. The CDR3 is made up of 13 amino acids. Trimming took off 5 bases at V and 4 bases at J, with 9 bases between the two ends. Germline CDR1 reads MDHEN; CDR2 reads SYDVKM. The CDR3 DNA is TGTGCCAGCAGTCGGACGCTATACAATGAGCAGTTCTTC. Translating gives CASSRTLYNEQFF.

CDR3 DNA: TGTGCCAGCCTTAGACAGGGGATCTACGAGCAGTACTTC. Its protein product is CASLRQGIYEQYF. The J gene is TRBJ2-7, the V gene TRBV28, with 8 bases fitting TRBD1. The CDR3 consists of 13 residues. V was pared by 8 bases and J by 3 bases, with 6 bases of the junction left unmatched. Germline assignment: CDR1 MDHEN and CDR2 SYDVKM. Full variable domain (remainder filled in from reference TRBV28 and TRBJ2-7): DVKVTQSSRYLVKRTGEKVFLECVQDMDHENMFWYRQDPGLGLRLIYFSYDVKMKEKGDIPEGYSVSREKKERFSLILESASTNQTSMYLCASLRQGIYEQYFGPGTRLTVT.